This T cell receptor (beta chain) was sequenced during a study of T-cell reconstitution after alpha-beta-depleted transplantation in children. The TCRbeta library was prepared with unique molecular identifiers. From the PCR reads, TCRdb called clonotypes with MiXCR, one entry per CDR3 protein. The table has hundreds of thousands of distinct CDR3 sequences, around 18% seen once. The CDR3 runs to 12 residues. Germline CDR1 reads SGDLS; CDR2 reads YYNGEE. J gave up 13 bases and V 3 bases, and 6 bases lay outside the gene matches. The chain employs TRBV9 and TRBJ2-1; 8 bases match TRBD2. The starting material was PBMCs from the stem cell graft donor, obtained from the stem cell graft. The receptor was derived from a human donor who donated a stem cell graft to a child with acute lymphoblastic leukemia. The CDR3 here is CASSALAELQFF. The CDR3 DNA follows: TGTGCCAGCAGCGCACTAGCGGAACTACAGTTCTTC.